This TCR beta chain appears in the sequencing data of a study of T cells after yellow fever vaccination. TCRdb itself ran the 5' RACE reads through MiXCR, one entry per CDR3 protein. Of about 550,000 distinct CDR3 sequences detected, 15% to 20% appear once; the ten largest clones hold 13% to 15%. Findings and limits, study-wide: Secondary responses were weaker yet peaked faster, day 5 versus 15. The study noted that FACS-sorted repertoires could contain abundant clonotypes contaminating from the bulk population.

CDR1 is SGHTA and CDR2 is FQGNSA in the germline V gene. This CDR3 has 15 residues. Trimming took 5 bases from V and 2 from J; bases not matched to a gene: 9. Regarding this clonotype: Its antigen is unidentified.

The sample consisted of PBMCs, taken 15 days after the yellow fever booster vaccination. This sequence originates from a man aged 25 to 40 who received the YFV17D yellow fever vaccine. This chain connects TRBV7-2 to TRBJ2-7; 7 bases agree with TRBD1. The CDR3 bases are TGTGCCAGCAGCCTGGGACAGACACCAACCTACGAGCAGTACTTC. Translated, it gives CASSLGQTPTYEQYF.